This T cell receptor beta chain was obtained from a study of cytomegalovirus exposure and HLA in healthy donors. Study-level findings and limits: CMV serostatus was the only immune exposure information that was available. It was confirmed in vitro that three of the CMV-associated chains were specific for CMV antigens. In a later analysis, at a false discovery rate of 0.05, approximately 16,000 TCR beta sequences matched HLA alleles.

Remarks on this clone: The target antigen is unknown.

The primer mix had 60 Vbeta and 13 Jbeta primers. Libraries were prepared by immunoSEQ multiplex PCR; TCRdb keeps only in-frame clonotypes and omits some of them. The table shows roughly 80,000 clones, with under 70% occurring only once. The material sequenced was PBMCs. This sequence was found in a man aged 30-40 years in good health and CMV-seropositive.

The CDR3 bases are TGTGCCAGCAGTCTCCCCGACACCTCCGAAGCTTTCTTT. This encodes CASSLPDTSEAFF. The rearrangement uses TRBV28 and TRBJ1-1; no firm D call. Trimming removed 5 bases at V and 8 bases at J, with 15 bases between. Germline lookup yields CDR1 MDHEN and CDR2 SYDVKM. The CDR3 sequence is 13 residues long.